The 13 T cell receptor beta chains below all came from one sample that was sequenced in a study of regulatory T cells in long-lasting Graves disease (dated by TCRdb to the early 2020s). Read against the paper, the sample's time point label means: persistent/refractory GD, antithyroid drugs over 5 years with positive TRAb. For both TCR sequencing and RNA sequencing, RNA was extracted from PBMCs in TRIzol. The receptor library was made with multiplex PCR. Sequenced using an Illumina HiSeq 4000. iRepertoire HTBI primers and Arm-PCR amplification of CDR3 regions were used to construct TCR beta libraries. TCRdb took the public reads, trimmed them with fastp at Q25, ran MiXCR for clone calling and kept in-frame beta chains. Rows matching on CDR3 protein sequence are summarized as one entry with the most common DNA and genes. Across this sample there are roughly 500,000 distinct CDR3 sequences, with 22% seen only once. Less than 15% of the sample lies in the top ten.

The material sequenced was peripheral blood mononuclear cells (PBMCs), taken when the disease was refractory, from a patient treated with antithyroid drugs. The source of these receptors is a female donor with Graves disease.

This clonotype was seen only a few times. This chain connects TRBV6-5 to TRBJ1-5; D ambiguous. The CDR3 consists of 16 residues. CDR1 is MNHEY, CDR2 SVGAGI, per germline. The V end was cut by 3 bases, the J end by 3 bases, with 15 bases between. The CDR3 DNA is TGTGCCAGCAGTTATGGCGGGGAGGGTACCAATCAGCCCCAGCATTTT. Its protein is CASSYGGEGTNQPQHF.

The CDR3 spells CSAKPGGLAKNIQYF. The CDR3 bases are TGCAGTGCTAAACCTGGCGGCCTAGCCAAAAACATTCAGTACTTC. The genes are TRBV20-1 and TRBJ2-4, with no clear D. The CDR3 runs 15 residues. V was trimmed by 4 bases and J by 0 bases, leaving 13 bases between them. CDR1 DFQATT and CDR2 SNEGSKA come from the germline V gene (reference sequence).

This clonotype has a handful of counts. The V call is TRBV29-1, the J call TRBJ2-7, with TRBD1 matching 8 bases. The germline CDR1 and CDR2 sequences are SQVTM and ANQGSEA. This CDR3 contains 14 residues. J was trimmed by 5 bases and V by 0 bases; bases with no gene match: 6. The CDR3 sequence is CSVEDGETGDEQYF. CDR3 coding DNA: TGCAGCGTTGAAGATGGTGAGACAGGGGACGAGCAGTACTTC.

This clonotype was seen at least ten times. This rearrangement joins TRBV7-9 to TRBJ2-5, with 11 bases that match TRBD2. Per the germline V gene, CDR1 is SEHNR and CDR2 is FQNEAQ (reference sequence). The junction had 7 bases not matched to a gene; V was cut back by 0 bases and J by 1 base. CDR3 length: 18 residues. The CDR3 loop is CASSLAGTGLAAQETQYF. The CDR3 DNA is TGTGCCAGCAGCTTAGCGGGAACGGGACTAGCGGCCCAAGAGACCCAGTACTTC. The complete variable domain, with remaining parts taken from reference TRBV7-9 and TRBJ2-5, reads DTGVSQNPRHKITKRGQNVTFRCDPISEHNRLYWYRQTLGQGPEFLTYFQNEAQLEKSRLLSDRFSAERPKGSFSTLEIQRTEQGDSAMYLCASSLAGTGLAAQETQYFGPGTRLLVL.

This clonotype showed up just a few times. This chain joins TRBV6-1 and TRBJ2-5; TRBD1 is a possible D gene (6 bases). The V gene lost 6 bases and the J gene lost 0 bases, with 11 bases spanning the gap. Per germline, CDR1 MNHNS and CDR2 SASEGT. The CDR3 covers 14 residues. In DNA form, the CDR3 reads TGTGCCAGCAGGGGGGCCGGGTACCAAGAGACCCAGTACTTC. Amino acids: CASRGAGYQETQYF.

The chain is built from TRBV13 and TRBJ2-3; D unresolved. Germline loops: CDR1 PRHDT, CDR2 FYEKMQ (reference sequence). The ends were cut back, 2 bases at V and 0 bases at J, with 21 bases in the middle. This CDR3 is 19 amino acids long. The CDR3 DNA is TGTGCCAGCAGCTTACGAAAAACGGCTCTAGGAACTAGCACAGATACGCAGTATTTT. Its translation is CASSLRKTALGTSTDTQYF.

The chain carries TRBV27 and TRBJ1-1; possibly TRBD1 for D (6 bases). CDR1 and CDR2 (germline): MNHEY, SMNVEV (reference sequence). The length of the CDR3 is 18 residues. V lost 0 bases and J lost 0, with 17 bases in between. The CDR3 bases are TGTGCCAGCAGTTTATCAGGGGGTGGGGCCCTCATGAACACTGAAGCTTTCTTT. Translation: CASSLSGGGALMNTEAFF.

The chain uses TRBV6-2 or TRBV6-3 and TRBJ1-1, with D possibly being TRBD1 (5 bases). Trimming removed 2 bases from V and 0 bases from J, with 10 bases in between. Germline CDR1 and CDR2: MNHEY and SVGEGT. The CDR3 length is 15 residues. The CDR3 DNA follows: TGTGCCAGCAGTTACGGGGCAGGACTGAACACTGAAGCTTTCTTT. It translates to CASSYGAGLNTEAFF.

This clonotype has a handful of counts. CDR3 nucleotide sequence: TGCAGGGAGGTGGGACCCGATCAGCCCCAGCATTTT. It translates to CREVGPDQPQHF. The V call is TRBV29-1, the J call TRBJ1-5; weak D call: TRBD1 (5 bases). The CDR3 spans 12 residues. Germline V gene lookup returns CDR1 SQVTM and CDR2 ANQGSEA.

This clonotype has just a few counts. The chain combines TRBV3-1 with TRBJ2-7; TRBD2 is a possible D gene (5 bases). V was pared by 0 bases and J by 2 bases, with 17 bases between. This CDR3 has 17 residues. The germline V gene encodes CDR1 LGHDT and CDR2 YNNKEL (reference sequence). CDR3 loop: CASSQDRGNSIAYEQYF. The CDR3 DNA reads as TGTGCCAGCAGCCAAGATCGGGGTAATTCTATCGCCTACGAGCAGTACTTC.

This clonotype occurred a few times. V usage is TRBV5-1 and J usage is TRBJ1-4; D gene ambiguous. V was clipped by 1 base and J by 4 bases, with 11 bases between them. The CDR3 has 15 amino acids. CDR1 and CDR2 from the germline V gene are SGHRS and YFSETQ. CDR3 sequence: CASSLNLGVNEKLFF. The CDR3 DNA reads TGCGCCAGCAGCTTGAATCTCGGAGTTAATGAAAAACTGTTTTTT.

This rearrangement joins TRBV20-1 to TRBJ2-5; 8 nucleotides line up with TRBD2. CDR1 and CDR2 from the germline V gene are DFQATT and SNEGSKA (reference sequence). The CDR3 extends over 15 amino acids. V trimming: 2 bases; J trimming: 2 bases; junction bases outside the gene matches: 7. CDR3 DNA sequence: TGCAGTGCTAGAACGGGGGGGGGAGCTCAAGAGACCCAGTACTTC. The encoded protein is CSARTGGGAQETQYF.

The sample holds many counts of this clonotype. The J gene is TRBJ1-6, the V gene TRBV6-1; D is unclear. The germline V and J ends were trimmed by 8 bases and 10 bases, with 18 bases remaining between them. Per germline, CDR1 MNHNS and CDR2 SASEGT. The CDR3 runs 14 residues. The CDR3 spells CASGRGGSGSPLHF. In DNA, the CDR3 is TGTGCCAGCGGCCGTGGAGGGTCGGGCTCACCCCTCCACTTT.